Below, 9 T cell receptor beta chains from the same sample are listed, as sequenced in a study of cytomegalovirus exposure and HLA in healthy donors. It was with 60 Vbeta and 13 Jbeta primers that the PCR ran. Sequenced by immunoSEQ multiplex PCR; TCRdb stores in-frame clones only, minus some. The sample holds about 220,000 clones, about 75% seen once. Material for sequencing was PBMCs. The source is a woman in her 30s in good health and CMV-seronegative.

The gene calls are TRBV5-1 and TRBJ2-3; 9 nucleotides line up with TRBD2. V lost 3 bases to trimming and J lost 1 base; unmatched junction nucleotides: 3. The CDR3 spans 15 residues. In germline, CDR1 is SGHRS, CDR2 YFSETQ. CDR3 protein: CASSSEREGTDTQYF. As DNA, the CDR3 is TGCGCCAGCAGCTCAGAGCGGGAGGGCACAGATACGCAGTATTTT.

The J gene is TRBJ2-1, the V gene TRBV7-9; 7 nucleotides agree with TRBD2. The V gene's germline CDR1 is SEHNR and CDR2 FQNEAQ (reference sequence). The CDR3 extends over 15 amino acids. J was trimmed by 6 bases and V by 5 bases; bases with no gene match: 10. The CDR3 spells CASSLSAGVPNEQFF. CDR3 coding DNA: TGTGCCAGCAGCCTCTCGGCGGGAGTCCCCAATGAGCAGTTCTTC.

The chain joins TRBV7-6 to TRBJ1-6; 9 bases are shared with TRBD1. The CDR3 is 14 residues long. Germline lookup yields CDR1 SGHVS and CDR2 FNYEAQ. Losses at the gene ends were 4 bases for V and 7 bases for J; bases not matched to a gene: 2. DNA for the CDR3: TGTGCCAGCAGCTGGACAGGGGACAATTCACCCCTCCACTTT. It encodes CASSWTGDNSPLHF.

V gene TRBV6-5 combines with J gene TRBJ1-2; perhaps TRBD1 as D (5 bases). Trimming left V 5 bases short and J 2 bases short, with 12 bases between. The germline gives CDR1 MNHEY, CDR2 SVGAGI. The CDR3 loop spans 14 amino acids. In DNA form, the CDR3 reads TGTGCCAGCAGTGAGACAGCTATGAACTATGGCTACACCTTC. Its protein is CASSETAMNYGYTF.

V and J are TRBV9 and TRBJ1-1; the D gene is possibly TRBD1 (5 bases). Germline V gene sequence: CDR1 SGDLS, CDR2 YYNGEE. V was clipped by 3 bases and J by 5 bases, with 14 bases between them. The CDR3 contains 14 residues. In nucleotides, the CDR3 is TGTGCCAGCAGCGGGGGGAGGGTTGGGACTGAAGCTTTCTTT. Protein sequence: CASSGGRVGTEAFF.

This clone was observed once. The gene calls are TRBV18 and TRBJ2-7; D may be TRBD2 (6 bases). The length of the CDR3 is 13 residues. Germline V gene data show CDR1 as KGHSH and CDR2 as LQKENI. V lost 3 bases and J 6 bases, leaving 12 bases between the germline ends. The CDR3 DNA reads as TGTGCCAGCTCACCGGGACTCCTTAGCGAGCAGTACTTC. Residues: CASSPGLLSEQYF.

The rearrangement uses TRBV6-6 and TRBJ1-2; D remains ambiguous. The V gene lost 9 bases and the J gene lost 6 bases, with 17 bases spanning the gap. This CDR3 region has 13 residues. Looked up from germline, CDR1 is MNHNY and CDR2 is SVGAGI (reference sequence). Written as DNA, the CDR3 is TGTGCCAGTATGAGGGAGGAGGGAAATGGCTACACCTTC. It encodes CASMREEGNGYTF.

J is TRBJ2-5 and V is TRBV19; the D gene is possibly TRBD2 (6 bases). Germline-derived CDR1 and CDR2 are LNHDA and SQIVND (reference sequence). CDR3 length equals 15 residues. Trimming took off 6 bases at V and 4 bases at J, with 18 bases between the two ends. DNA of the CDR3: TGTGCCAGTAGACCGCGGGATCCACCAAGAGAGACCCAGTACTTC. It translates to CASRPRDPPRETQYF. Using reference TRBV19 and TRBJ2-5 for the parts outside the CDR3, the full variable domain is DGGITQSPKYLFRKEGQNVTLSCEQNLNHDAMYWYRQDPGQGLRLIYYSQIVNDFQKGDIAEGYSVSREKKESFPLTVTSAQKNPTAFYLCASRPRDPPRETQYFGPGTRLLVL.

CDR3 coding DNA: TGCAGCGTTCAACGAGGAGCTATACCGGGCTACACCTTC. Translation: CSVQRGAIPGYTF. V and J are TRBV29-1 and TRBJ1-2; D gene unclear. CDR3 length: 13 amino acids. Germline CDR1 reads SQVTM; CDR2 reads ANQGSEA. V was trimmed by 5 bases and J by 8 bases, leaving 18 bases between them.